This T cell receptor (beta chain) was identified during a study of blood T cell repertoires in COVID-19 (TCRdb year 2020). Some background on the complete study: Samples covering the acute and convalescent phases of COVID-19 were provided by collaborators in the United States, Italy and Spain. The material from the prospective study consisted of cDNA or gDNA derived from T cells, B-cell-depleted T cells, or PBMCs. Nearly every sample came with metadata listing a de-identified subject ID, COVID-19 status, age in years and sex. Where available, HLA class I and class II types were taken from metadata supplied by the sample provider and were not determined by assay-based typing. The samples were drawn from two sources: the first 160 participants of the ongoing ImmuneRACE study, and some 1,300 subjects contributed by 6 global collaborators. The dataset comprised deeply sampled blood TCRbeta repertoires from subjects exposed to, actively infected with, or recovered from COVID-19. A freely available public database, intended as a resource for researchers studying the immune response to SARS-CoV-2, is where the repertoires were released.

TCRbeta CDR3 regions were amplified from genomic DNA using the immunoSEQ Assay, a bias-controlled multiplex PCR. The authors' pipeline ran thus. The number of nucleated cells in each sample was estimated by amplification of reference gene primers within the assay. Sequence reads were collapsed and filtered to measure the absolute abundance of every unique TCRbeta CDR3 rearrangement. Productive Simpson clonality was computed per sample as the square root of Simpson's diversity index over productive rearrangements. TCRdb's version of the immuneACCESS table is confined to in-frame rearrangements and falls short of the full clone set. An unresolved V gene accounts for under half of the shortfall where checked; the remainder is of unknown origin. That table is the source of V, J and clone size, and D and trimming were worked out from the DNA. The sample contains about 65,000 clones, about 94% of them found a single time. The ten largest clonotypes hold 2.5% to 3% of the sample.

Whole blood was collected in K2EDTA tubes by collaborating institutions according to the institutions' own protocols. Collaborator samples were shipped for TCRbeta analysis as frozen whole blood, isolated PBMCs, or DNA extracted from either sample type. What the study reported, not specific to this receptor: The amount of clinical and demographic metadata varied by source and participant and was provided uncurated.

V loses 7 bases at its end and J loses 6 bases; junction bases beyond the gene matches: 5. The CDR3, from cysteine to phenylalanine, totals 13 residues. The CDR3 DNA has 39 bases and is translated from base 1. Looking up the germline V gene yields CDR1 SNHLY and CDR2 FYNNEI. As to this clone: Which antigen it targets is not known. No much larger clone is present one base from it, and per-base qualities are unavailable.

Recombination connected TRBV2 to TRBJ1-5; 8 middle bases align to TRBD1. The sequence came from a man aged 65 to 85 with active COVID-19. Material: peripheral blood. The nucleotide sequence reads as follows: TGTGCCAGCAAGGATACAGGGGGTCAGCCCCAGCATTTT. Translated, it reads CASKDTGGQPQHF.